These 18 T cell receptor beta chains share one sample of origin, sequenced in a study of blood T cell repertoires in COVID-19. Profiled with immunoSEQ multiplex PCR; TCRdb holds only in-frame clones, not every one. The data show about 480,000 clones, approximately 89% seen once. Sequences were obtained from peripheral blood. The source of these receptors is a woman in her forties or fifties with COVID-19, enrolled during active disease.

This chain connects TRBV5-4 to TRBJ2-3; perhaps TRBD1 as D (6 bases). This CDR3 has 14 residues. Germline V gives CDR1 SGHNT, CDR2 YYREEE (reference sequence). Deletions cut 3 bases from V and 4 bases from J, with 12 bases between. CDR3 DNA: TGTGCCAGCAGCTACGCAGGGGTCTCAGATACGCAGTATTTT. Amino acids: CASSYAGVSDTQYF.

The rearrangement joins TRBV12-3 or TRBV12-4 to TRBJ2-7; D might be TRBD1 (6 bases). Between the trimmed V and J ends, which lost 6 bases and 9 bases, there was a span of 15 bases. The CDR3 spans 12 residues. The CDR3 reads CASSYRVIGQYF. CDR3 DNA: TGTGCCAGCAGCTACAGGGTTATTGGGCAGTACTTC.

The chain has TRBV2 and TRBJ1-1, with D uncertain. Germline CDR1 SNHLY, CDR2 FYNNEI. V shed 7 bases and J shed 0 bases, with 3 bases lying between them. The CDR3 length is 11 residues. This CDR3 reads CASTMNTEAFF. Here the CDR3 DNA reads TGTGCCAGCACTATGAACACTGAAGCTTTCTTT.

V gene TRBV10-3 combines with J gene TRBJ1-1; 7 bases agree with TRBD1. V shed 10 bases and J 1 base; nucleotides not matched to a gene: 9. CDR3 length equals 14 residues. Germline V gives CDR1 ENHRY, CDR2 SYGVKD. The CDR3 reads CASLATGENTEAFF. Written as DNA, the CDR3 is TGTGCCAGTCTCGCTACAGGGGAGAACACTGAAGCTTTCTTT.

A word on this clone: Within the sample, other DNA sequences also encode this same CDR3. CDR3 DNA: TGTGCCAGCAGCTTGGATCCGGCGGGTGAGCAGTTCTTC. Encoded protein: CASSLDPAGEQFF. V is TRBV5-6 and J is TRBJ2-1, with D perhaps matching TRBD2 (5 bases). Germline CDR1 is SGHDT and CDR2 is YYEEEE. Trimming removed 0 bases from V and 9 bases from J, with 10 bases in between. This CDR3 has 13 residues.

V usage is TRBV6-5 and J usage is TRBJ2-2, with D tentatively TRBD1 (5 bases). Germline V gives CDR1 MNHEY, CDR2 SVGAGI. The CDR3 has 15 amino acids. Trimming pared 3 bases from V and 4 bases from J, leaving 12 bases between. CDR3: CASSYGRAITGELFF. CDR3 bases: TGTGCCAGCAGTTATGGCAGGGCGATCACCGGGGAGCTGTTTTTT.

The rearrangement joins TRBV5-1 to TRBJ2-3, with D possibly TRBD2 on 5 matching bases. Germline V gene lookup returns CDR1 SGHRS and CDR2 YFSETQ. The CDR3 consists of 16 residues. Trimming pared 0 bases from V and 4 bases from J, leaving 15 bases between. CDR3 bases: TGCGCCAGCAGCTTGGAGGTTGTTGGTAGCGCAGATACGCAGTATTTT. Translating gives CASSLEVVGSADTQYF.

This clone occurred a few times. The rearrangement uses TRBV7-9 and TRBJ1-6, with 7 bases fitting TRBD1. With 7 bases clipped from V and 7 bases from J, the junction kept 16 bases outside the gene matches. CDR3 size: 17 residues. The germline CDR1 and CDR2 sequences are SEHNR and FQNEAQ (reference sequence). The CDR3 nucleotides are TGTGCCAGCACACCTCTAAACCTTGACAGGGACAATTCACCCCTCCACTTT. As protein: CASTPLNLDRDNSPLHF.

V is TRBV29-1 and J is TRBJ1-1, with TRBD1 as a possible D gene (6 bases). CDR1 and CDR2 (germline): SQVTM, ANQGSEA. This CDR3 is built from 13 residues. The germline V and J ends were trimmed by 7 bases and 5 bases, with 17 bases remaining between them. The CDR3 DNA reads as TGCAGCGGCCAATATGCAGGGGATACTGAAGCTTTCTTT. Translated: CSGQYAGDTEAFF.

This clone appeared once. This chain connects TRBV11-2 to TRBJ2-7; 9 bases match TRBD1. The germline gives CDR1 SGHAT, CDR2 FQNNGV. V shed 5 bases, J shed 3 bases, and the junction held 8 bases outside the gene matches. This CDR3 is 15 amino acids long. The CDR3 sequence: CASSLEQGAFYEQYF. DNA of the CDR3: TGTGCCAGCAGCCTGGAACAGGGGGCTTTCTACGAGCAGTACTTC.

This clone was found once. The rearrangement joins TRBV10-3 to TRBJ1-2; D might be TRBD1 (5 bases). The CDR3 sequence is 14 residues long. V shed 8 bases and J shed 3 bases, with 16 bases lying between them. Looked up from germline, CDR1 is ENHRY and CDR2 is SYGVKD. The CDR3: CAISPQGGHYGYTF. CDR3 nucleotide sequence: TGTGCCATCTCGCCTCAGGGAGGTCACTATGGCTACACCTTC.

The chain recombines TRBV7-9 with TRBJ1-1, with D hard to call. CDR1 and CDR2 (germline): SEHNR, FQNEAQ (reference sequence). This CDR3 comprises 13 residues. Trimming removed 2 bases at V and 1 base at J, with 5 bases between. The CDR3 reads CASSLNTNTEAFF. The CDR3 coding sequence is TGTGCCAGCAGCTTAAACACGAACACTGAAGCTTTCTTT.

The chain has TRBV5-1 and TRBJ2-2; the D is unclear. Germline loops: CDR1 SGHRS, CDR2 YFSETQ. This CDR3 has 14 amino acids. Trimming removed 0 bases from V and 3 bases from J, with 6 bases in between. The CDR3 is CASSLGQYTGELFF. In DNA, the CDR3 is TGCGCCAGCAGCTTGGGACAATACACCGGGGAGCTGTTTTTT.

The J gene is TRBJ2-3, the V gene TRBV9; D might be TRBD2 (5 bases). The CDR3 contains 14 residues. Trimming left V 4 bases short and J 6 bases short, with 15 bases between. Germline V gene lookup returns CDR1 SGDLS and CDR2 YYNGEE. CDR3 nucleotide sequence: TGTGCCAGCAGCCCAGACGGGGTAGGGGATACGCAGTATTTT. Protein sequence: CASSPDGVGDTQYF.

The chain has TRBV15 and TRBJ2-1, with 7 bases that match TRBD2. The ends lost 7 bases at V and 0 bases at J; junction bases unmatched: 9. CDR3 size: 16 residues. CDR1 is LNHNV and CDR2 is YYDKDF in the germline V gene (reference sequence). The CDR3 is CATNAGRVSSYNEQFF. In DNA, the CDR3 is TGTGCCACCAATGCAGGGAGGGTAAGCTCCTACAATGAGCAGTTCTTC.

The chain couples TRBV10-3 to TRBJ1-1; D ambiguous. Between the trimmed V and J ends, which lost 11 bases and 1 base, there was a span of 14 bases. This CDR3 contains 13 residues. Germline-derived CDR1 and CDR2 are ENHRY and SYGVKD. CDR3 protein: CASKERENTEAFF. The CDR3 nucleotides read TGTGCCTCAAAAGAGAGGGAGAACACTGAAGCTTTCTTT.

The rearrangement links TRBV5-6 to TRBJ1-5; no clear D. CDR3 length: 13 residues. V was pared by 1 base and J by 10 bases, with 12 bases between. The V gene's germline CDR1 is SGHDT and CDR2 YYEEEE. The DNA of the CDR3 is TGTGCCAGCAGCTTGTCCCTAGTTGGTCCCCAGCATTTT. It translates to CASSLSLVGPQHF.

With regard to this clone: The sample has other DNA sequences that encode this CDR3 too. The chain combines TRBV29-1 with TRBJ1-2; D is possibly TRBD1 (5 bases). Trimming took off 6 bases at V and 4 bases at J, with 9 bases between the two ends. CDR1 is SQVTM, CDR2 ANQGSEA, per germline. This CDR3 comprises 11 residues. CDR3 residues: CSVRDSYGYTF. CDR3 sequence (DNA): TGCAGCGTGAGGGACTCCTATGGCTACACCTTC.